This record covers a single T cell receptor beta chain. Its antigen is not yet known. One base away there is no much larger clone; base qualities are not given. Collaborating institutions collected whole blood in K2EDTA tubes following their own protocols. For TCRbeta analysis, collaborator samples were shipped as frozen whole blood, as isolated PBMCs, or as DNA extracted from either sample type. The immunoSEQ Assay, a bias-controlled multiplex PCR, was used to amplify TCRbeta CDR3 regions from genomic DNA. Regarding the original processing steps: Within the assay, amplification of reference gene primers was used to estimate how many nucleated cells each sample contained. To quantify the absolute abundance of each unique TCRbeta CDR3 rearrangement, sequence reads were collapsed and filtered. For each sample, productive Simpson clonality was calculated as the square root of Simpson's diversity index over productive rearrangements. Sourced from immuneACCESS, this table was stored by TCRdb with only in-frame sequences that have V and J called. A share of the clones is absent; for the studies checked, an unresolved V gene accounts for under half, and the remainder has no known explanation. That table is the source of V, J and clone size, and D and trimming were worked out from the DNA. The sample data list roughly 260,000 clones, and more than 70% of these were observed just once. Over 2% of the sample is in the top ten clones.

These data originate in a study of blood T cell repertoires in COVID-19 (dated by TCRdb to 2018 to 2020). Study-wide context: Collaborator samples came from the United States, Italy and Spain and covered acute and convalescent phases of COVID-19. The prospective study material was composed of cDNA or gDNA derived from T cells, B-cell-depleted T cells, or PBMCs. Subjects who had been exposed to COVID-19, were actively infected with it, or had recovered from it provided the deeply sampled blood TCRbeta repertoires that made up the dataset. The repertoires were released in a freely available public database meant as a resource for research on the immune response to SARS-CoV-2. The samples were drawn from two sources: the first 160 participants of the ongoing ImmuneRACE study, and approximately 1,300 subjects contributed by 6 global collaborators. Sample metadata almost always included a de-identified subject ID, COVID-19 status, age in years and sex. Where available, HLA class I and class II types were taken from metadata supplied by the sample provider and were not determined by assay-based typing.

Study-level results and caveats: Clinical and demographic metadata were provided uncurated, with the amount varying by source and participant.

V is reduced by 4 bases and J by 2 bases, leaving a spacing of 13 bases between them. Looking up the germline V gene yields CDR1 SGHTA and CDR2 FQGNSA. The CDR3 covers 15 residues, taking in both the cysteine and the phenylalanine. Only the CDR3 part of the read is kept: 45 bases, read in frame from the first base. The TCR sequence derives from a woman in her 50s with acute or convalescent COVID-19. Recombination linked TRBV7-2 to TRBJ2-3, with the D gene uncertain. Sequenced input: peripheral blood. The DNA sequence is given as TGTGCCAGCAGCTCCTGGGCTGGGTTCACAGATACGCAGTATTTT. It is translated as CASSSWAGFTDTQYF.